The 19 T cell receptor beta chains listed next were all sequenced from one sample in a study of T cell changes during pregnancy in multiple sclerosis. Profiling relied on immunoSEQ multiplex PCR, and the TCRdb table lists in-frame clones only, not all of them. Here the sample spans about 80,000 clones, around 91% being singletons. Sequences were derived from peripheral blood, sampled before pregnancy. The receptor set was obtained from a female donor with multiple sclerosis, enrolled in a pregnancy study.

The rearrangement joins TRBV6-6 to TRBJ1-2, with 8 bases matching TRBD1. The CDR3 extends over 16 amino acids. J was trimmed by 5 bases and V by 5 bases; bases with no gene match: 13. The V gene's germline CDR1 is MNHNY and CDR2 SVGAGI (reference sequence). CDR3 in DNA: TGTGCCAGCAGTCCGGATGGACAGGGTAGTGTGTATGGCTACACCTTC. Amino acid sequence: CASSPDGQGSVYGYTF.

This rearrangement joins TRBV5-1 to TRBJ2-5, with 7 bases aligning to TRBD1. The CDR3 runs to 14 residues. CDR1 is SGHRS and CDR2 is YFSETQ in the germline V gene. Losses at the gene ends were 3 bases for V and 3 bases for J; bases not matched to a gene: 5. The CDR3 DNA sequence: TGCGCCAGCAGCTACCGGACAGGAGAAGAGACCCAGTACTTC. Encoded protein: CASSYRTGEETQYF.

The chain combines TRBV4-3 with TRBJ1-2; weak D call: TRBD1 (5 bases). This CDR3 has 13 residues. Germline-derived CDR1 and CDR2 are LGHNA and YSLEER. Trimming removed 4 bases at V and 4 bases at J, with 10 bases between. CDR3 coding DNA: TGCGCCAGCAGCCGGGGCAGAGCCTATGGCTACACCTTC. Protein: CASSRGRAYGYTF.

V is TRBV5-1 and J is TRBJ1-3; 7 nucleotides align to TRBD1. The length of the CDR3 is 16 residues. J was trimmed by 5 bases and V by 1 base; bases with no gene match: 9. The V gene's germline CDR1 is SGHRS and CDR2 YFSETQ. CDR3 amino acids: CASSLSSGQWRNTIYF. The CDR3 DNA is TGCGCCAGCAGCTTGTCATCGGGACAGTGGCGAAACACCATATATTTT.

The CDR3 bases are TGTGCCAGCAGCCGCCGGACAGACCTATCAGATACGCAGTATTTT. Translation gives CASSRRTDLSDTQYF. The V call is TRBV7-2, the J call TRBJ2-3; a weak D match, TRBD1 (6 bases). Germline V gives CDR1 SGHTA, CDR2 FQGNSA. The CDR3 has 15 residues. The ends were cut back, 5 bases at V and 4 bases at J, with 16 bases in the middle.

This chain uses TRBV6-1 with TRBJ2-3; maybe TRBD1 (6 bases). Germline CDR1 and CDR2: MNHNS and SASEGT. V lost 2 bases and J 7 bases, leaving 16 bases between the germline ends. The CDR3 covers 15 residues. CDR3 region: CASSEIRGFRYTQYF. In DNA form, the CDR3 reads TGTGCCAGCAGTGAAATTAGGGGGTTTAGATATACGCAGTATTTT.

V usage is TRBV30 and J usage is TRBJ2-3, with 7 bases that match TRBD2. CDR1 and CDR2 from the germline V gene are GTSNPN and SVGIG (reference sequence). The CDR3 totals 13 residues. Losses at the gene ends were 3 bases for V and 4 bases for J; bases not matched to a gene: 4. In nucleotides, the CDR3 is TGTGCCTGGAGCGGGGGAGGGGCAGATACGCAGTATTTT. Amino acids: CAWSGGGADTQYF.

V and J are TRBV2 and TRBJ2-7; the match to TRBD1 covers 9 bases. The CDR3 has 15 amino acids. CDR1 SNHLY and CDR2 FYNNEI come from the germline V gene. V was clipped by 1 base and J by 0 bases; unmatched bases: 1. CDR3 region: CASSEDRGLSYEQYF. The CDR3 nucleotides are TGTGCCAGCAGTGAAGACAGGGGGCTCTCCTACGAGCAGTACTTC. Complete variable domain (other parts from reference TRBV2 and TRBJ2-7): EPEVTQTPSHQVTQMGQEVILRCVPISNHLYFYWYRQILGQKVEFLVSFYNNEISEKSEIFDDQFSVERPDGSNFTLKIRSTKLEDSAMYFCASSEDRGLSYEQYFGPGTRLTVT.

The J gene is TRBJ2-1, the V gene TRBV4-2; 12 positions agree with TRBD2. Germline V gene sequence: CDR1 LGHNA, CDR2 YNFKEQ. The ends lost 5 bases at V and 1 base at J; junction bases unmatched: 6. The CDR3 has 17 residues. This CDR3 is CASSERLAGESYNEQFF. The CDR3 DNA reads TGTGCCAGCAGCGAGAGACTAGCGGGGGAATCCTACAATGAGCAGTTCTTC.

This chain links TRBV5-1 with TRBJ2-3; D is unclear. CDR3 length: 15 amino acids. V was clipped by 3 bases and J by 0 bases, with 11 bases between them. CDR1 and CDR2 (germline): SGHRS, YFSETQ. DNA for the CDR3: TGCGCCAGCAGCTCCGCAAGCTCCAGCACAGATACGCAGTATTTT. It yields the protein CASSSASSSTDTQYF.

The chain carries TRBV5-1 and TRBJ1-2; 8 bases agree with TRBD1. The CDR3 is made up of 14 amino acids. The J segment lost 2 bases and the V segment lost 2 bases, leaving 2 bases of the junction unmatched. Germline V CDR1 and CDR2: SGHRS, YFSETQ. The CDR3 loop is CASSLQGGNYGYTF. Written as DNA, the CDR3 is TGCGCCAGCAGCTTACAGGGGGGGAACTATGGCTACACCTTC.

The V call is TRBV6-5, the J call TRBJ1-2, with D uncertain. The CDR3 runs to 14 residues. Germline V gene sequence: CDR1 MNHEY, CDR2 SVGAGI. V was clipped by 0 bases and J by 3 bases, with 8 bases between them. CDR3 loop: CASSYSAEDYGYTF. CDR3 DNA: TGTGCCAGCAGTTACTCGGCAGAGGACTATGGCTACACCTTC.

The V gene is TRBV11-1, the J gene TRBJ2-1; tentatively, D is TRBD1 (5 bases). The CDR3 sequence is 12 residues long. V lost 5 bases and J lost 10, with 12 bases in between. Germline CDR1 reads SGHAT; CDR2 reads FQDESV (reference sequence). The CDR3 region is CASSHEKGEQFF. DNA for the CDR3: TGTGCCAGCAGCCACGAGAAGGGGGAGCAGTTCTTC. Together with reference TRBV11-1 and TRBJ2-1, the CDR3 gives the full variable domain: EAEVAQSPRYKITEKSQAVAFWCDPISGHATLYWYRQILGQGPELLVQFQDESVVDDSQLPKDRFSAERLKGVDSTLKIQPAELGDSAMYLCASSHEKGEQFFGPGTRLTVL.

In this sample, this clone turned up once. The V call is TRBV2, the J call TRBJ2-5; TRBD1 is a possible D gene (6 bases). V dropped 0 bases and J dropped 1 base, with 18 bases sitting between them. Germline V lookup: CDR1 SNHLY, CDR2 FYNNEI. The CDR3 length is 18 residues. CDR3 in DNA: TGTGCCAGCAGTGAAGCGCTGGGGGCGGTCAGGACCCAAGAGACCCAGTACTTC. Protein sequence: CASSEALGAVRTQETQYF.

This sequence joins TRBV5-4 and TRBJ2-3; TRBD2 might be the D (6 bases). CDR3 length: 15 amino acids. Germline assignment: CDR1 SGHNT and CDR2 YYREEE (reference sequence). V lost 1 base and J lost 2, with 11 bases in between. CDR3 in amino acids: CASSLIGGDTDTQYF. In nucleotides, the CDR3 is TGTGCCAGCAGCTTGATAGGCGGGGACACAGATACGCAGTATTTT.

Only a few counts were recorded for this clone. The V and J genes are TRBV7-9 and TRBJ1-1, with 9 bases fitting TRBD1. Germline V lookup: CDR1 SEHNR, CDR2 FQNEAQ (reference sequence). V lost 5 bases, J lost 6 bases, and 4 bases stayed unmatched. This CDR3 has 13 amino acids. The CDR3 here is CASSRTGAAEAFF. The CDR3 DNA reads as TGTGCCAGCAGCAGGACAGGGGCGGCTGAAGCTTTCTTT.

This chain joins TRBV19 and TRBJ2-5; perhaps TRBD2 as D (7 bases). V shed 3 bases and J shed 5 bases, with 16 bases lying between them. This CDR3 has 15 residues. CDR1 LNHDA and CDR2 SQIVND come from the germline V gene (reference sequence). DNA for the CDR3: TGTGCCAGTAGTATTGAGGGGGGGGGAGAGGAGACCCAGTACTTC. Translated, it gives CASSIEGGGEETQYF.

The V call is TRBV7-9, the J call TRBJ1-4; D remains unclear. Germline V gene data show CDR1 as SEHNR and CDR2 as FQNEAQ (reference sequence). Trimming removed 5 bases from V and 0 bases from J, with 10 bases in between. This CDR3 has 15 amino acids. In nucleotides, the CDR3 is TGTGCCAGCAGCCCTCGAGGCGCAACTAATGAAAAACTGTTTTTT. It codes for CASSPRGATNEKLFF.

The chain uses TRBV9 and TRBJ2-3; the match to TRBD1 covers 7 bases. In germline, CDR1 is SGDLS, CDR2 YYNGEE. CDR3 size: 16 residues. The trim removed 0 bases at V and 0 bases at J, leaving 4 bases unmatched. CDR3 nucleotides: TGTGCCAGCAGCGTAGTGGGACAGATGAGCACAGATACGCAGTATTTT. Its protein is CASSVVGQMSTDTQYF.